This T cell receptor beta chain was captured by sequencing in a study of cytomegalovirus exposure and HLA in healthy donors. Study findings and constraints: Solely CMV serostatus was available to characterize immune exposure. An observed cluster of highly shared sequence variants was recorded as a likely sequencing artifact. Reportedly, HLA-A and HLA-B alleles of most subjects were accurately predicted from TCR beta.

Primers included in the PCR were 60 Vbeta and 13 Jbeta primers. In the study's own analysis: Later, roughly 86 million unique TCR beta chains were counted in an analysis, and roughly 11 million of them were shared. The assay was immunoSEQ multiplex PCR, and TCRdb's table has in-frame clones only and misses some. Clonal size and the V and J genes are those of that table, whereas D and trimming came from the DNA. This table holds 85,000 to 130,000 clones, 84% found once. A word on this clone: The antigen remains undetermined.

Sequencing was done on a sample of PBMCs. This TCR was sampled from a woman aged 18 to 35 in good health and CMV-seronegative.

CDR3 amino acids: CASCQADQDRAKNIQYF. The CDR3 nucleotides are TGCGCCAGCTGCCAGGCCGACCAGGACAGAGCCAAAAACATTCAGTACTTC. The V gene is TRBV10-1, the J gene TRBJ2-4; perhaps TRBD1 as D (6 bases). The CDR3 consists of 17 residues. The germline V gene encodes CDR1 WNHNN and CDR2 SYGVQD (reference sequence). V lost 8 bases, J lost 0 bases, and 20 bases lay in between.